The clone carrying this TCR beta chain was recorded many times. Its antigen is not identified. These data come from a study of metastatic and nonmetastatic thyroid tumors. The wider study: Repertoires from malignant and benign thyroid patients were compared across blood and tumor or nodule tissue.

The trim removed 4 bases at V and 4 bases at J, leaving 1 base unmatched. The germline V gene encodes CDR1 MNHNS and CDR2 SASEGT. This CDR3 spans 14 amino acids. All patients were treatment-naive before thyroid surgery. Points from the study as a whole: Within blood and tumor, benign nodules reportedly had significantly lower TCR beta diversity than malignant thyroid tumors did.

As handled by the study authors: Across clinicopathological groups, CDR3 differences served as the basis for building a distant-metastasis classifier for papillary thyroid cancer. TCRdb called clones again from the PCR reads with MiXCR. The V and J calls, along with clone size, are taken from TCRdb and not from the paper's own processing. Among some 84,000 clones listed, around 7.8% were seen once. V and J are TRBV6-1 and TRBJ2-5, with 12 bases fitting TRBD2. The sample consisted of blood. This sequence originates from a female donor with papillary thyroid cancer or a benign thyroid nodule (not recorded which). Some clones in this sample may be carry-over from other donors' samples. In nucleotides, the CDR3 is TGTGCCAGCAGTGCGACTAGCGGGGGAGAGACCCAGTACTTC. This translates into CASSATSGGETQYF.